Reported below is one T cell receptor (beta chain). The antigen remains unidentified. MiXCR, applied by TCRdb to the 5' RACE reads, yields one record per CDR3 protein. Among 60,000 to 85,000 distinct CDR3 sequences listed, approximately 8.9% were seen once. The data were taken from a study of spatial heterogeneity in lung cancer. Study-wide findings and caveats: Follow-up blood showed ubiquitous expanded tumor TCRs less than blood at resection did.

The time point: blood at routine non-recurrence follow-up after resection. The CDR3 consists of 13 residues. Losses at the gene ends were 6 bases for V and 5 bases for J; bases not matched to a gene: 7. CDR1 is MNHEY, CDR2 SMNVEV, per germline (reference sequence). The source material was PBMCs, sampled at follow-up. This receptor was identified in a female donor with early-stage non-small cell lung cancer. J is TRBJ2-7 and V is TRBV27; the match to TRBD1 covers 7 bases. The CDR3 sequence is CASRDRATHEQYF. For the CDR3, the DNA is TGTGCCAGCAGAGACAGGGCAACACACGAGCAGTACTTC.